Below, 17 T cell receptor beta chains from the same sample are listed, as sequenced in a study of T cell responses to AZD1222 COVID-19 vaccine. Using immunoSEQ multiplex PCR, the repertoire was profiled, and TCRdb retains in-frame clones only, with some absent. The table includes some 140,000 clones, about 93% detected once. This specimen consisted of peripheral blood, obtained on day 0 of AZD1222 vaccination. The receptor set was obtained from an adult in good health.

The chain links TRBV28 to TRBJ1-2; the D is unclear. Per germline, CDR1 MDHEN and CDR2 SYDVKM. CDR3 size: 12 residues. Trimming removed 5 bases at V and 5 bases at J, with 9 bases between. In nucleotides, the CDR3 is TGTGCCAGCAGTCTCGGCCTTTATGGCTACACCTTC. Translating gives CASSLGLYGYTF.

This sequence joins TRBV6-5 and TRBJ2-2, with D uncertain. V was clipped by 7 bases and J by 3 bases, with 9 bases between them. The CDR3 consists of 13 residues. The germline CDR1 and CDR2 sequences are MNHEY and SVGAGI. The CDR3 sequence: CASMDDDTGELFF. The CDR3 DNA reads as TGTGCCAGCATGGACGATGACACCGGGGAGCTGTTTTTT.

CDR3 DNA: TGTGCCAGCAGCCGAGTAAGACAAGAGAACACTGAAGCTTTCTTT. Protein sequence: CASSRVRQENTEAFF. The chain couples TRBV7-3 to TRBJ1-1; no reliable D call. The V gene's germline CDR1 is SGHTA and CDR2 FQGTGA. V lost 5 bases, J lost 1 base, and 14 bases lay in between. The CDR3 consists of 15 residues.

Here the CDR3 reads CASSHRVRQYF. The CDR3 bases are TGTGCCAGCAGCCACAGGGTGAGGCAGTACTTC. The rearrangement joins TRBV7-8 to TRBJ2-7; TRBD1 is a possible D gene (6 bases). The CDR3 length is 11 residues. Germline V gene data show CDR1 as SGHVS and CDR2 as FQNEAQ. Trimming removed 5 bases at V and 9 bases at J, with 11 bases between.

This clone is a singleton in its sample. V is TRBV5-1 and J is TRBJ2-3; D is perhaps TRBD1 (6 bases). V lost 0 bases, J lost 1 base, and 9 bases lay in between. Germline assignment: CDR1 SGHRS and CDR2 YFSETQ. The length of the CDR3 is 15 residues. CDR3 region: CASSLGGRRTDTQYF. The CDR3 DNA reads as TGCGCCAGCAGCTTGGGGGGGCGTCGCACAGATACGCAGTATTTT.

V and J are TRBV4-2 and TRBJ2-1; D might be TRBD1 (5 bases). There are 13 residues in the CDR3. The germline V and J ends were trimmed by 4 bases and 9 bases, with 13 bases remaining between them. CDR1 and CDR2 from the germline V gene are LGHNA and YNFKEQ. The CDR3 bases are TGTGCCAGCAGCCCCCAGGGATTGATTGAGCAGTTCTTC. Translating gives CASSPQGLIEQFF.

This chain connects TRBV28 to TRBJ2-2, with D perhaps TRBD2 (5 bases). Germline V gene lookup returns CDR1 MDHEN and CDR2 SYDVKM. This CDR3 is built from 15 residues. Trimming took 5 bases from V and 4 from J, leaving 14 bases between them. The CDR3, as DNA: TGTGCCAGCAGTCCCGGGGATAAGGTCACCGGGGAGCTGTTTTTT. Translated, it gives CASSPGDKVTGELFF.

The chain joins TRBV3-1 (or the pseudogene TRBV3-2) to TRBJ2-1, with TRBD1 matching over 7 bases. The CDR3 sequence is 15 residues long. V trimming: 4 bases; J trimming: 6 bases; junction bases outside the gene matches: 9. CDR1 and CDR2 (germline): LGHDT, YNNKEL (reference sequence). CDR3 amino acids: CASSRAGGPSNEQFF. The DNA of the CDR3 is TGTGCCAGCAGCCGAGCAGGGGGTCCCTCCAATGAGCAGTTCTTC.

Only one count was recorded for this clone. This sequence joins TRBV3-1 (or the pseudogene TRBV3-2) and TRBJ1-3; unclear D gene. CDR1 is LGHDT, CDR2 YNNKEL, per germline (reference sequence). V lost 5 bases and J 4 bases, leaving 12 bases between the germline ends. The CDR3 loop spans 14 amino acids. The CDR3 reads CASSSEGFGNTIYF. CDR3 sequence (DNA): TGTGCCAGCAGCTCGGAAGGGTTCGGAAACACCATATATTTT.

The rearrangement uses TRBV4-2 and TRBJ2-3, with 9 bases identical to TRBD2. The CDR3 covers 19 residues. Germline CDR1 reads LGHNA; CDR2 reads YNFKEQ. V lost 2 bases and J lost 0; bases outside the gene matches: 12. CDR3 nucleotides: TGTGCCAGCAGCCAACGGCTGGCAAGCGGGGGGCCTAGCACAGATACGCAGTATTTT. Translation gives CASSQRLASGGPSTDTQYF.

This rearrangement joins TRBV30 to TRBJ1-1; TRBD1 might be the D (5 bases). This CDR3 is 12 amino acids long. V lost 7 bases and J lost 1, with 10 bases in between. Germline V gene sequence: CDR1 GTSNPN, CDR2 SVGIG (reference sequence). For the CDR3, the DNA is TGTGCCTTCAGGAGGGGGAACACTGAAGCTTTCTTT. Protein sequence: CAFRRGNTEAFF.

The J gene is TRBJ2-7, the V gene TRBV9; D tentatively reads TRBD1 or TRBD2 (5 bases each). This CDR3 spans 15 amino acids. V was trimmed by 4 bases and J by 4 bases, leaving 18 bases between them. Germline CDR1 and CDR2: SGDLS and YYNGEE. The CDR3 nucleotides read TGTGCCAGCAGCTCCCGACCAGGGACGGGGTACGAGCAGTACTTC. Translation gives CASSSRPGTGYEQYF.

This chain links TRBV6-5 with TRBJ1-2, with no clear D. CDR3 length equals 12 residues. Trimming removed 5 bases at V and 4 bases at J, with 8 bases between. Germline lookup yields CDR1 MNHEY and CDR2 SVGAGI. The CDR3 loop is CASSPGSYGYTF. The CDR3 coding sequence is TGTGCCAGCAGTCCGGGATCCTATGGCTACACCTTC.

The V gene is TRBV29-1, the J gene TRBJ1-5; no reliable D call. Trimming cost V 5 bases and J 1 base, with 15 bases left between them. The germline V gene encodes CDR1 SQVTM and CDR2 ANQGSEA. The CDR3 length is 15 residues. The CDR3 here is CSVSLDSRSNQPQHF. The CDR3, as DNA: TGCAGCGTTAGTTTGGACTCCAGAAGCAATCAGCCCCAGCATTTT.

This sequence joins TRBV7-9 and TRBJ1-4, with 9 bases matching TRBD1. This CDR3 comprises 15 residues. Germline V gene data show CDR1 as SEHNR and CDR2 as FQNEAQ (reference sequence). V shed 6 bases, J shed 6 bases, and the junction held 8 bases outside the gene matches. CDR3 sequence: CASSRGDRADEKLFF. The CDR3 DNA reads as TGTGCCAGCAGTCGGGGGGACAGGGCCGATGAAAAACTGTTTTTT.

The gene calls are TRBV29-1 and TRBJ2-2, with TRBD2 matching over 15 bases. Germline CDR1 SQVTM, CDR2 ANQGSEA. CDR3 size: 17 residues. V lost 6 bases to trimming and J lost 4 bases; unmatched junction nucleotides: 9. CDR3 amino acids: CSVRTSGRAMSTGELFF. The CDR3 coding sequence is TGCAGCGTCCGGACTAGCGGGAGGGCCATGAGCACCGGGGAGCTGTTTTTT.

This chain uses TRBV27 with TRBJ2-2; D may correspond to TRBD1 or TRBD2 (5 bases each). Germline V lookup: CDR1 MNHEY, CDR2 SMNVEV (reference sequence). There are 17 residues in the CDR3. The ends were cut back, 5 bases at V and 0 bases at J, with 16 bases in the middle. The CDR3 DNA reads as TGTGCCAGCAGTGTCGAGGGCGGACATACGAACACCGGGGAGCTGTTTTTT. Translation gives CASSVEGGHTNTGELFF.